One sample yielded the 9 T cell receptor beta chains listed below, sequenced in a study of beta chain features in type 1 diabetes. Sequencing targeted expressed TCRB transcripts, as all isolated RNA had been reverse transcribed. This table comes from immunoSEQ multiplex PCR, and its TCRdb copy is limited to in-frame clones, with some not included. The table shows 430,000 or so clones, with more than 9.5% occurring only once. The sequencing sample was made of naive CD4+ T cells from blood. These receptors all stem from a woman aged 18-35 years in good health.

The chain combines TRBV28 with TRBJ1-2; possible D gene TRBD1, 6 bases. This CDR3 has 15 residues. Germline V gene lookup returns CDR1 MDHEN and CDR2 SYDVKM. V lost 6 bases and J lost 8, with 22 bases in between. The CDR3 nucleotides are TGTGCCAGCAGAATAACAGGGCGGCGATCGGAGGGCTACACCTTC. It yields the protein CASRITGRRSEGYTF.

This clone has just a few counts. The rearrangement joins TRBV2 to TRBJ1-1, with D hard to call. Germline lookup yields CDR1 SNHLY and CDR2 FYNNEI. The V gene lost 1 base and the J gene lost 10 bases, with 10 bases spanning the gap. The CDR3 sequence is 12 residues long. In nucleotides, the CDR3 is TGTGCCAGCAGTGAAGTACCGGTAGGAGCTTTCTTT. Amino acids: CASSEVPVGAFF.

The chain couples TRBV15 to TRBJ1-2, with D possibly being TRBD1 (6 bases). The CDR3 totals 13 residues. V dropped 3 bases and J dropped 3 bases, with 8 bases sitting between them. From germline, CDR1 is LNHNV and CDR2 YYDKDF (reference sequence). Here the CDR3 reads CATSSGQHYGYTF. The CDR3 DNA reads TGTGCCACCAGCAGCGGACAGCACTATGGCTACACCTTC.

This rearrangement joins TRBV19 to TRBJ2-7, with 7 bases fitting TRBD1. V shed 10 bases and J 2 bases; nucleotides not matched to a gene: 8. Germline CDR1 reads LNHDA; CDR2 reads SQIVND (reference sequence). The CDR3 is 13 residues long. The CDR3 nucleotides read TGTGCCACCTCGGACAGGCGAGCCTACGAGCAGTACTTC. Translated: CATSDRRAYEQYF.

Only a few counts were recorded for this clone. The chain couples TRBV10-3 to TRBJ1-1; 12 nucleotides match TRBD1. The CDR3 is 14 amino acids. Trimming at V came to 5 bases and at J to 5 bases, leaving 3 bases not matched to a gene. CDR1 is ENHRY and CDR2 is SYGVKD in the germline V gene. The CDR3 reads CAISRDRGRTEAFF. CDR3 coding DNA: TGTGCCATCAGTCGGGACAGGGGGCGAACTGAAGCTTTCTTT.

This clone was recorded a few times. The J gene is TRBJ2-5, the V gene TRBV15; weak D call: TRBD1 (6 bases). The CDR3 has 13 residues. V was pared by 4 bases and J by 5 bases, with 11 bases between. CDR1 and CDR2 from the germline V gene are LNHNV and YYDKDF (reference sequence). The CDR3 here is CATSITGWETQYF. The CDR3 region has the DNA TGTGCCACCAGCATAACAGGGTGGGAGACCCAGTACTTC.

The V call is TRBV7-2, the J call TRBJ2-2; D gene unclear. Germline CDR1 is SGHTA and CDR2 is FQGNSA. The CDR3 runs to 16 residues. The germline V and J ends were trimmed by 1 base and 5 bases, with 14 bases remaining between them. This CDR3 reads CASSLEGFIVTGELFF. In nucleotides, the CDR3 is TGTGCCAGCAGCTTAGAGGGATTTATAGTTACCGGGGAGCTGTTTTTT.

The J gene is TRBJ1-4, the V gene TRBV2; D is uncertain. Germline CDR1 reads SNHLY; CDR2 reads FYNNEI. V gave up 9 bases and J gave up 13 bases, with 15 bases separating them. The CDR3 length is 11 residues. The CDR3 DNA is TGTGCCAGTTCTCCTAAGTGGATACTGTTTTTT. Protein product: CASSPKWILFF.

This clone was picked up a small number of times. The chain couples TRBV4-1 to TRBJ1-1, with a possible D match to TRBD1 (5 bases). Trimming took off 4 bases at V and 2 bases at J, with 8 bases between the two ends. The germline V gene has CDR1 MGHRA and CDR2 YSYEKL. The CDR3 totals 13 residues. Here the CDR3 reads CASSRQGNTEAFF. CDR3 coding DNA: TGCGCCAGCAGCCGGCAGGGAAACACTGAAGCTTTCTTT.